These T cell receptor beta chains were read from a single sample in a study of early T cells in non-severe SARS-CoV-2 infection. Each CDR3 protein is one row after TCRdb ran MiXCR on the 5' RACE reads. Of 70,000 to 90,000 distinct CDR3 sequences listed, roughly 10% are singletons. Sample: whole blood, taken at baseline. The receptor source for this set is an adult who was a healthcare worker with PCR-confirmed SARS-CoV-2 infection or an uninfected control (not recorded which). CDR3s include the opening cysteine and the closing phenylalanine or tryptophan. D genes are given only for firm matches. Clone size is given for some rows only: seen once, a few or many times, or a class if the clone is expanded.

d_call,clone_size,v_call,j_call,cdr3_aa,cdr3_nt
NA,many,TRBV19,TRBJ2-2,CASSSLTGELFF,TGTGCCAGTAGTTCCTTGACCGGGGAGCTGTTTTTT
TRBD1,few,TRBV2,TRBJ2-4,CASSGTGVTNIQYF,TGTGCCAGCAGCGGGACAGGGGTTACAAACATTCAGTACTTC
NA,NA,TRBV10-3,TRBJ1-5,CATRRSDSNQPQHF,TGTGCCACACGAAGGTCGGATAGCAATCAGCCCCAGCATTTT
NA,NA,TRBV10-2,TRBJ1-1,CASSETGSTMKTEAFF,TGCGCCAGCAGCGAGACGGGATCGACTATGAAGACTGAAGCTTTCTTT
TRBD1,NA,TRBV4-2,TRBJ1-2,CASSRGTGGEYGYTF,TGTGCCAGCAGCCGGGGGACAGGGGGGGAGTATGGCTACACCTTC
NA,NA,TRBV6-1,TRBJ2-7,CASRMRATGEQYF,TGTGCCAGCAGAATGCGAGCCACGGGGGAGCAGTACTTC
NA,few,TRBV13,TRBJ2-1,CASSPRGGTVYNEQFF,TGTGCCAGCAGCCCCCGCGGCGGGACCGTTTACAATGAGCAGTTCTTC
NA,NA,TRBV29-1,TRBJ1-4,CSGRGGRGEKLFF,TGCAGCGGAAGAGGGGGAAGAGGTGAAAAACTGTTTTTT
NA,many,TRBV7-8,TRBJ2-4,CASSLEGGRGTKNIQYF,TGTGCCAGCAGCTTAGAAGGCGGCCGGGGGACCAAAAACATTCAGTACTTC
TRBD1,few,TRBV7-8,TRBJ2-7,CASSLTGRQYF,TGTGCCAGCAGCTTGACAGGGCGGCAGTACTTC
TRBD2,few,TRBV20-1,TRBJ2-7,CSAETGLAGSYEQYF,TGCAGTGCTGAAACGGGACTAGCGGGGTCCTACGAGCAGTACTTC
TRBD1,few,TRBV11-1,TRBJ1-2,CASSLLQGRGDGYTF,TGTGCCAGCAGCTTATTACAGGGGCGAGGGGACGGCTACACCTTC
NA,many,TRBV12-3/TRBV12-4,TRBJ2-2,CASSPQLSNTGELFF,TGTGCCAGCAGTCCACAATTATCGAACACCGGGGAGCTGTTTTTT
TRBD2,NA,TRBV20-1,TRBJ2-1,CSARDFGAGGVAYNEQFF,TGCAGTGCTAGAGATTTTGGGGCGGGAGGGGTCGCCTACAATGAGCAGTTCTTC
NA,few,TRBV5-1,TRBJ2-7,CASSLSQGTDEQYF,TGCGCCAGCAGCTTGAGTCAGGGTACGGACGAGCAGTACTTC
NA,once,TRBV7-9,TRBJ2-5,CASSLHGGHETQYF,TGTGCCAGCAGCCTCCACGGCGGGCACGAGACCCAGTACTTC
TRBD2,few,TRBV6-1,TRBJ2-1,CASSSQRTSGSIGEQFF,TGTGCCAGCAGTTCCCAACGAACTAGCGGGAGTATCGGTGAGCAGTTCTTC
NA,NA,TRBV28,TRBJ1-2,CASSRGGRDYGYTF,TGTGCCAGCAGCCGCGGGGGACGGGACTATGGCTACACCTTC
TRBD1,few,TRBV10-2,TRBJ1-1,CASRLTGDMNTEAFF,TGCGCCAGCAGGCTGACAGGGGATATGAACACTGAAGCTTTCTTT
TRBD2,many,TRBV6-1,TRBJ2-7,CASSEAHSSGSSYEQYF,TGTGCCAGCAGTGAAGCGCACAGTAGCGGGAGCTCCTACGAGCAGTACTTC
NA,many,TRBV5-1,TRBJ2-7,CASSLSLQAEQYF,TGCGCCAGCAGCTTGAGCCTACAGGCCGAGCAGTACTTC
TRBD2,many,TRBV10-2,TRBJ2-1,CASSGLAISEQFF,TGCGCCAGCAGTGGACTAGCCATCAGTGAGCAGTTCTTC
NA,NA,TRBV25-1,TRBJ1-5,CASSATGGTGQPQHF,TGTGCCAGCAGTGCGACGGGGGGGACGGGTCAGCCCCAGCATTTT
NA,many,TRBV6-1,TRBJ1-4,CASSEAYRAREKLFF,TGTGCCAGCAGTGAAGCCTACAGGGCGAGGGAAAAACTGTTTTTT
TRBD1,many,TRBV20-1,TRBJ2-5,CSARSTGSASTSETQYF,TGCAGTGCTAGGTCGACAGGGTCGGCCTCCACCTCGGAGACCCAGTACTTC
NA,NA,TRBV4-1,TRBJ1-5,CASSQDRGNGNQPQHF,TGCGCCAGCAGCCAAGATCGGGGAAATGGCAATCAGCCCCAGCATTTT
NA,NA,TRBV7-9,TRBJ1-2,CASSLDTDNYGYTF,TGTGCCAGCAGCTTAGATACTGACAACTATGGCTACACCTTC
TRBD2,many,TRBV10-3,TRBJ2-7,CAISESPPAGLVDEQYF,TGTGCCATCAGTGAGTCGCCACCCGCGGGACTAGTGGATGAGCAGTACTTC
NA,NA,TRBV18,TRBJ2-2,CASSPDLNTGELFF,TGTGCCAGCTCACCAGATTTGAACACCGGGGAGCTGTTTTTT
NA,many,TRBV7-8,TRBJ2-3,CASRAAGTDTQYF,TGTGCCAGCAGGGCCGCGGGGACAGATACGCAGTATTTT
NA,NA,TRBV20-1,TRBJ1-6,CSARVGTAKNSPLHF,TGCAGTGCTAGAGTGGGGACGGCGAAAAATTCACCCCTCCACTTT
NA,NA,TRBV27,TRBJ1-1,CASSLSIPQGSTEAFF,TGTGCCAGCAGTTTATCGATCCCTCAGGGGAGCACTGAAGCTTTCTTT
TRBD2,NA,TRBV10-3,TRBJ2-1,CAISPSGASYNEQFF,TGTGCCATCAGTCCTAGCGGGGCCTCCTACAATGAGCAGTTCTTC
NA,few,TRBV5-6,TRBJ2-3,CASATGTAGDTQYF,TGTGCCAGCGCGACCGGGACAGCGGGAGATACGCAGTATTTT
TRBD2,few,TRBV28,TRBJ2-5,CASTSGGQETQYF,TGTGCCAGCACAAGCGGGGGCCAAGAGACCCAGTACTTC
NA,many,TRBV6-1,TRBJ2-5,CASRPGFPPETQYF,TGTGCCAGCAGGCCAGGGTTCCCACCAGAGACCCAGTACTTC
NA,many,TRBV2,TRBJ1-4,CASSVAGEKLFF,TGTGCCAGCAGTGTGGCAGGTGAAAAACTGTTTTTT
NA,NA,TRBV14,TRBJ2-7,CASSHEGEQYF,TGTGCCAGCAGCCACGAGGGCGAGCAGTACTTC
NA,few,TRBV12-3/TRBV12-4,TRBJ2-1,CASSLERGNEQFF,TGTGCCAGCAGTTTAGAGAGGGGGAATGAGCAGTTCTTC
NA,few,TRBV14,TRBJ2-1,CASSQPRARSYNEQFF,TGTGCCAGCAGCCAACCCAGGGCTCGATCCTACAATGAGCAGTTCTTC
TRBD2,few,TRBV5-1,TRBJ2-3,CASSLVLAADTQYF,TGCGCCAGCAGCTTGGTTCTAGCGGCAGATACGCAGTATTTT
NA,NA,TRBV20-1,TRBJ1-4,CSALRAEEKLFF,TGCAGTGCTCTCCGGGCTGAAGAAAAACTGTTTTTT
TRBD2,few,TRBV5-6,TRBJ2-3,CASSQGLATDTQYF,TGTGCCAGCAGCCAAGGACTAGCAACAGATACGCAGTATTTT
NA,NA,TRBV9,TRBJ2-7,CASSVGWGYEQYF,TGTGCCAGCAGCGTAGGCTGGGGTTACGAGCAGTACTTC
NA,many,TRBV6-2/TRBV6-3,TRBJ1-1,CASRSPGTLNTEAFF,TGTGCCAGCAGATCGCCAGGGACACTAAACACTGAAGCTTTCTTT